Given below is one T cell receptor (beta chain) in context. Its antigen is unknown. An end of the junction does not agree with germline; a read error may underlie this. This sample also contains other DNA sequences that code for the same CDR3. These data are taken from a study of cytomegalovirus exposure and HLA in healthy donors. The PCR made use of 60 Vbeta and 13 Jbeta primers. In the original analysis: The authors later counted about 80 million unique TCR beta chains, about 11 million of them shared. The method was immunoSEQ multiplex PCR; TCRdb's version includes in-frame clones alone and lacks a portion of them. V and J calls and clone size follow that table, whereas D and trimming were derived from the DNA. This table holds 95,000 to 150,000 clones, about 81% found once. The study's findings and limits: A few CMV-associated chains proved CMV antigen-specific in vitro. Of the V segments, some could not be distinguished, including TRBV6-2 and TRBV6-3, and were excluded. High specificity and sensitivity for cytomegalovirus status were reported for the classifier.

CDR1 and CDR2 from the germline V gene are SNHLY and FYNNEI. The CDR3 is 12 residues long. V and J are TRBV2 and TRBJ1-1; the D gene is possibly TRBD1 (5 bases). The receptor's source is a woman in her twenties or thirties in good health and CMV-seronegative. The sequenced sample consisted of PBMCs. The CDR3 region is CASSRDRGEAFF. The DNA for the CDR3 is TGTGCCAGCAGTCGCGACAGAGGTGAAGCCTTCTTT.